The clone carrying this TCR beta chain has more than one count but fewer than ten. Its cognate antigen is unknown. In germline, CDR1 is MNHEY, CDR2 SMNVEV (reference sequence). Trimming left V 3 bases short and J 5 bases short, with 16 bases between. This CDR3 region has 15 residues. cDNA carried unique molecular identifiers, and a universal primer site was added by template switching. Via MiXCR, TCRdb re-called the 5' RACE reads, giving one row per CDR3 protein. The sample holds about 890,000 distinct CDR3 sequences, 9% to 15% seen once. The data derive from a study of identical twins. Whole-study results and caveats: There were fewer insertions in abundant cord blood beta clonotypes, but memory repertoires showed no such pattern.

The same sample was also used in a study of yellow fever vaccine responses in identical twins.

V usage is TRBV27 and J usage is TRBJ2-5, with D perhaps TRBD1 (5 bases). The specimen was PBMCs. The TCR sequence derives from a woman in her late teens or twenties in good health. The CDR3 DNA reads as TGTGCCAGCAGTTTTGGTGCAGGGAATCGCGAGACCCAGTACTTC. Amino acids: CASSFGAGNRETQYF.